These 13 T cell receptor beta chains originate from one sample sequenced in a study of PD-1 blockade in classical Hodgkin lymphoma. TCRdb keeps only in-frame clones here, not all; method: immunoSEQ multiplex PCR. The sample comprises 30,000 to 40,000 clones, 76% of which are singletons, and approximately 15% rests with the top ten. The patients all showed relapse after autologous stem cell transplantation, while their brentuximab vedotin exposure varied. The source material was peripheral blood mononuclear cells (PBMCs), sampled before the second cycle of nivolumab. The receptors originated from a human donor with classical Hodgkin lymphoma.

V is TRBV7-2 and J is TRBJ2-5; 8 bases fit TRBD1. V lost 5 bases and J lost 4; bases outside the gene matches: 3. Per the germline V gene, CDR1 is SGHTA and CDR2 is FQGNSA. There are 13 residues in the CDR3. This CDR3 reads CASSPDRGETQYF. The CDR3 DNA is TGTGCCAGCAGCCCTGACAGGGGAGAGACCCAGTACTTC. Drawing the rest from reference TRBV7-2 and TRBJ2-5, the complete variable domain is GAGVSQSPSNKVTEKGKDVELRCDPISGHTALYWYRQSLGQGLEFLIYFQGNSAPDKSGLPSDRFSAERTGGSVSTLTIQRTQQEDSAVYLCASSPDRGETQYFGPGTRLLVL.

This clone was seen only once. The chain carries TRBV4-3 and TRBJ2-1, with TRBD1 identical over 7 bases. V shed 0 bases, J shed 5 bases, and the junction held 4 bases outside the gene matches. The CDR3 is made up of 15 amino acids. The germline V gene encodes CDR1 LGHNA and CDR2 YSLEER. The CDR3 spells CASSQDLQGNNEQFF. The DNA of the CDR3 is TGCGCCAGCAGCCAAGATCTACAGGGGAACAATGAGCAGTTCTTC.

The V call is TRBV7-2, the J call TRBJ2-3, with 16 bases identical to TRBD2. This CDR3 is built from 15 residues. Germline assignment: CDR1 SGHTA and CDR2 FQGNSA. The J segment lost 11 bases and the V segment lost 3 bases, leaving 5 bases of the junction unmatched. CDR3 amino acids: CASSFGTSGGERQYF. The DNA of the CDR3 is TGTGCCAGCAGCTTCGGGACTAGCGGGGGGGAACGGCAGTATTTT.

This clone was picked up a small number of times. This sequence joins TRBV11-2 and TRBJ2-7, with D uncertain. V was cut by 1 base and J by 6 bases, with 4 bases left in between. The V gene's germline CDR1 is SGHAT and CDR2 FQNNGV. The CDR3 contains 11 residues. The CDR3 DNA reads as TGTGCCAGCAGCTTAGGGCCCGAGCAGTACTTC. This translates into CASSLGPEQYF.

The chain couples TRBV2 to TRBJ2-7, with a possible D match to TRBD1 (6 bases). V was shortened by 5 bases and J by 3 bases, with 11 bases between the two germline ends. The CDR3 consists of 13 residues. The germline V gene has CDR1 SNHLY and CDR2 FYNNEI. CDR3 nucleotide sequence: TGTGCCAGCAGTCAAACAGGGATCTACGAGCAGTACTTC. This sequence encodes CASSQTGIYEQYF.

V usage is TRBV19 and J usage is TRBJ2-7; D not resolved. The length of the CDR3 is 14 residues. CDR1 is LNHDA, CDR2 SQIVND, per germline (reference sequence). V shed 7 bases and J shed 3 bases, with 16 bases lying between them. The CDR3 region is CASTRTAASYEQYF. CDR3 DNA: TGTGCCAGTACCCGGACGGCTGCTAGCTACGAGCAGTACTTC.

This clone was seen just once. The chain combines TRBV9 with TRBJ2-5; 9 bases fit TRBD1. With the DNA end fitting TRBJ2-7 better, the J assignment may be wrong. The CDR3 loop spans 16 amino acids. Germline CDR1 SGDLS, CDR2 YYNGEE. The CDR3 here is CASSPQGDRGLHEQYF. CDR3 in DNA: TGTGCCAGCAGCCCCCAAGGAGACAGGGGGTTACACGAGCAGTACTTC.

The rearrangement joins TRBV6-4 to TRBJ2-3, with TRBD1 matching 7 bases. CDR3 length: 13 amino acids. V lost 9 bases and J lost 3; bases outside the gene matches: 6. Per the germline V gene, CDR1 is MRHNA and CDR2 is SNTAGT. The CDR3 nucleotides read TGTGCCAGTCCGGGACAGCCTACAGATACGCAGTATTTT. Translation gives CASPGQPTDTQYF.

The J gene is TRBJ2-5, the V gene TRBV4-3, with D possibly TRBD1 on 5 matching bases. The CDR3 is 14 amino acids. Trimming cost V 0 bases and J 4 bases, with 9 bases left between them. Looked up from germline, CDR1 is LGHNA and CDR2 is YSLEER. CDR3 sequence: CASSQDRTRETQYF. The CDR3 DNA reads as TGCGCCAGCAGCCAAGATAGGACAAGAGAGACCCAGTACTTC.

Here the CDR3 DNA reads TGTGCCAGCAGCTTAGTTACTGGGACAGGGGATTACGAGCAGTACTTC. Its translation: CASSLVTGTGDYEQYF. This rearrangement joins TRBV7-9 to TRBJ2-7, with 10 bases fitting TRBD1. The ends lost 1 base at V and 4 bases at J; junction bases unmatched: 7. The germline CDR1 and CDR2 sequences are SEHNR and FQNEAQ (reference sequence). CDR3 length: 16 residues. Using reference TRBV7-9 and TRBJ2-7 for the parts outside the CDR3, the full variable domain is DTGVSQNPRHKITKRGQNVTFRCDPISEHNRLYWYRQTLGQGPEFLTYFQNEAQLEKSRLLSDRFSAERPKGSFSTLEIQRTEQGDSAMYLCASSLVTGTGDYEQYFGPGTRLTVT.

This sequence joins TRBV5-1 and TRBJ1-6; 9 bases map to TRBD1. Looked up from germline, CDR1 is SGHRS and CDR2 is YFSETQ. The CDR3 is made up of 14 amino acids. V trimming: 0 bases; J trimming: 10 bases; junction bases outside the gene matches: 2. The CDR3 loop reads CASSLGTGDSPLHF. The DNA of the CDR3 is TGCGCCAGCAGCTTGGGGACAGGGGACTCACCCCTCCACTTT.

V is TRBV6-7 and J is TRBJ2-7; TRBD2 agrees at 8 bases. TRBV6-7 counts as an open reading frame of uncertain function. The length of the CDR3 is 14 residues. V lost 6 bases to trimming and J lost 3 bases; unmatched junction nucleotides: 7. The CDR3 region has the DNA TGTGCCAGCAGAAAACGGGGGGGTTTCTACGAGCAGTACTTC. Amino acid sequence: CASRKRGGFYEQYF.

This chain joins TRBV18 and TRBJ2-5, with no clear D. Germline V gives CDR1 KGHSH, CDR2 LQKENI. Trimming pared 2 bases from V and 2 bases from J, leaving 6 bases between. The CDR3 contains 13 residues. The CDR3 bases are TGTGCCAGCTCACCAAACAGTCAAGAGACCCAGTACTTC. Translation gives CASSPNSQETQYF. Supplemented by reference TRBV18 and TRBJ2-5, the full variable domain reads NAGVMQNPRHLVRRRGQEARLRCSPMKGHSHVYWYRQLPEEGLKFMVYLQKENIIDESGMPKERFSAEFPKEGPSILRIQQVVRGDSAAYFCASSPNSQETQYFGPGTRLLVL.